These 7 T cell receptor beta chains share one sample of origin, sequenced in a study of T cell responses to AZD1222 COVID-19 vaccine. Clones were read by immunoSEQ multiplex PCR, and TCRdb kept only the in-frame ones, dropping some. The table includes roughly 150,000 clones, under 95% detected once. Sequences were derived from peripheral blood, sampled 28 days after the second AZD1222 dose. The receptors were sampled from an adult who received the AZD1222 COVID-19 vaccine.

The rearrangement links TRBV19 to TRBJ1-5; no clear D gene. V lost 5 bases and J lost 3, with 8 bases in between. Germline V gives CDR1 LNHDA, CDR2 SQIVND (reference sequence). The CDR3 is 13 amino acids. CDR3 bases: TGTGCCAGTAGTCGGGGAATCAATCAGCCCCAGCATTTT. This encodes CASSRGINQPQHF.

The rearrangement joins TRBV3-1 (or the pseudogene TRBV3-2) to TRBJ1-5; possibly TRBD1 for D (5 bases). This CDR3 comprises 14 residues. Trimming took 1 base from V and 2 from J, leaving 6 bases between them. In germline, CDR1 is LGHDT, CDR2 YNNKEL (reference sequence). The CDR3 region has the DNA TGTGCCAGCAGCCAAGGGGGGGGCAATCAGCCCCAGCATTTT. As protein: CASSQGGGNQPQHF.

V gene TRBV15 combines with J gene TRBJ1-4; no firm D call. The germline gives CDR1 LNHNV, CDR2 YYDKDF (reference sequence). Trimming took 3 bases from V and 4 from J, leaving 15 bases between them. This CDR3 is 16 amino acids long. Written as DNA, the CDR3 is TGTGCCACCAGCAGGCGAAAACAGATGATTAATGAAAAACTGTTTTTT. The encoded protein is CATSRRKQMINEKLFF.

The rearrangement joins TRBV28 to TRBJ2-1; 8 bases are a match to TRBD2. Germline lookup yields CDR1 MDHEN and CDR2 SYDVKM. The trim removed 3 bases at V and 4 bases at J, leaving 5 bases unmatched. The CDR3 covers 15 residues. This CDR3 reads CASSFSGGGYNEQFF. In DNA, the CDR3 is TGTGCCAGCAGTTTCAGCGGGGGCGGTTACAATGAGCAGTTCTTC.

The CDR3 protein is CASSGSPGYNGYTF. The CDR3 DNA is TGTGCCAGCAGCGGCTCTCCAGGGTACAATGGCTACACCTTC. The rearrangement joins TRBV9 to TRBJ1-2, with D perhaps matching TRBD1 (5 bases). Germline CDR1 SGDLS, CDR2 YYNGEE. Trimming shortened V by 3 bases and J by 6 bases, and 15 bases separated the two germline ends. The CDR3 extends over 14 amino acids. Based on the CDR3 plus reference TRBV9 and TRBJ1-2, the full variable domain is DSGVTQTPKHLITATGQRVTLRCSPRSGDLSVYWYQQSLDQGLQFLIQYYNGEERAKGNILERFSAQQFPDLHSELNLSSLELGDSALYFCASSGSPGYNGYTFGSGTRLTVV.

A word on this clone: This same CDR3 is encoded by further DNA sequences in the sample. The gene calls are TRBV12-3 or TRBV12-4 and TRBJ1-5; D gene unclear. The CDR3 spans 12 residues. The V end lost 6 bases, the J end lost 4 bases, and 7 bases lay between the germline ends. DNA for the CDR3: TGTGCCAGCAGGGAAGGGAATCAGCCCCAGCATTTT. Translation: CASREGNQPQHF.

The genes are TRBV28 and TRBJ2-5, with 12 bases fitting TRBD2. This CDR3 comprises 15 residues. V shed 5 bases and J 4 bases; nucleotides not matched to a gene: 5. Germline V gene lookup returns CDR1 MDHEN and CDR2 SYDVKM. CDR3 bases: TGTGCCAGCAGTCCCCGGGGACTAGCGGGAGAGACCCAGTACTTC. This codes for CASSPRGLAGETQYF.